This TCR beta chain was retrieved from a study of vaccination effects on CD4 cells after COVID-19 (dated by TCRdb to about 2022). For context, the study as a whole: Post-vaccine samples across the study were collected a median of 72 days after the second dose, with a range of 14 to 241. The study compared SARS-CoV-2 spike-specific CD4+ TCR repertoires before and after mRNA vaccination in COVID-19 convalescent patients and infection-naive vaccine recipients. The full study included 9 to 10 COVID-19 convalescent patients and a handful of SARS-CoV-2-naive healthy vaccine recipients. Cultures from other donors in the study were sequenced using the Oncomine TCR Beta short-read assay on an Illumina iSeq 100.

Turning to this clone: The antigen it binds to is not known. No qualities accompany the bases; no much larger clone lies one base away.

The ViraFEST assay stimulated PBMC with viral peptide pools and then used TCR sequencing to identify antigen-specific CD4+ T cell clonotypes by expansion. After less than 13 days of culture, CD4+ T cells were isolated with the EasySep CD4+ T cell isolation kit. Each participant received two doses of an mRNA SARS-CoV-2 vaccine, either BNT162b2 or mRNA-1273. The absence of prior SARS-CoV-2 infection in healthy vaccine recipients was confirmed by negative nucleocapsid antibodies before and after vaccination. Some 2 million PBMC per well were cultured with roughly 10 ug/ml peptides in IMDM containing about 5% human AB serum, about 9 IU/ml IL-2 and gentamicin. On days 3 and 7, half of the culture medium was replaced with fresh IL-2-containing medium. Unless noted otherwise, every peptide stimulation condition was grown in triplicate wells. Using Ficoll-Paque Plus gradient centrifugation, PBMC were separated from whole blood and then either used fresh or cryopreserved at -140C. The spike proteins of SARS-CoV-2 and of the common cold coronaviruses HCoV-NL63, HCoV-OC43 and HCoV-229E were spanned by overlapping peptide pools. The QIAamp micro DNA kit was used to extract genomic DNA from the cultured CD4+ T cells.

The research as a whole found: In healthy vaccine recipients, vaccine-induced clones were almost all SARS-CoV-2 mono-reactive, with only 1 of 255 being cross-reactive with common cold coronaviruses. Both infection-induced and vaccine-induced clones contracted markedly at late post-vaccination timepoints, which is consistent with waning T cell responses. The study was limited by a small number of convalescent patients and lacked early post-infection timepoints.

The CDR3 measures 14 amino acids from cysteine to phenylalanine. The CDR3 DNA has 42 bases and is translated from base 1. Sequences SGHDN (CDR1) and FVKESK (CDR2) are obtained from the germline V gene. V is cut back by 4 bases and J by 4 bases, with 4 bases in the junction unmatched. The library was prepared using the immunoSEQ multiplex PCR assay. TCR beta CDR3 sequencing was performed on DNA from the cultured, isolated CD4+ T cells. In the original analysis: Non-productive TCR sequences were removed and reads were trimmed to the CDR3 region, keeping CDR3s of at least 7 amino acids. The MANAFEST web app was used to identify antigen-specific clonotypes by comparing expansion in peptide wells with expansion in reference cultures. To be called positive, a clone needed expansion at FDR<0.05 compared with the reference and with all other wells, an odds ratio greater than 5, and a frequency greater than 0.1% in two replicate wells. Clonotypes significantly expanded in SARS-CoV-2 spike wells and in at least one common cold coronavirus spike condition were defined as cross-reactive. Levenshtein distance calculated with the stringdist R package was used to assess CDR3 similarity, and unrooted trees were constructed with ape in R 3.6.1. What TCRdb holds here is the immuneACCESS table cut down to in-frame rearrangements. Part of the clones is not present; checked against another copy, under half of the missing clones reflect an unresolved V gene, and the others are unexplained. Clone size and the V and J calls come from that table; the DNA yielded D and trimming. The table for this sample lists about 28,000 clones; 73% of them were counted only once. Jointly, the top ten make up 9.5% to 13% of the sample.

The clonotype was recovered from a human donor who received a COVID-19 vaccine. Specimen: CD4+ T cells from PBMCs cultured with HCoV-NL63 spike peptides, collected after COVID-19 vaccination. The label giving this sample's cell subset or site can be read as: HCoV-NL63 spike overlapping peptide pool stimulation. The chain couples TRBV14 to TRBJ2-3, with 8 middle bases fitting TRBD2. The sequenced DNA: TGTGCCAGCAGCCGGACTAGCCCCCCAGATACGCAGTATTTT. This encodes CASSRTSPPDTQYF.